This passage covers 21 T cell receptor beta chains from one sample sequenced in a study of vaccination and CD4 T cells after COVID-19. TCRdb called the PCR reads again in MiXCR, with one record for every CDR3 protein. The sample holds tens of thousands of distinct CDR3 sequences; about half are singletons and the top ten take more than 5%. The sample's time point: late sampling 161 to 241 days after vaccination in a few convalescent patients. This specimen was CD4+ T cells from blood, taken about 7 months after SARS-CoV-2 vaccination. These receptors came from a human donor who had recovered from COVID-19.

This clonotype was counted a single time. The V gene is TRBV28, the J gene TRBJ2-1, with D tentatively TRBD2 (6 bases). The V gene's germline CDR1 is MDHEN and CDR2 SYDVKM. The V end lost 6 bases, the J end lost 2 bases, and 23 bases lay between the germline ends. CDR3 size: 18 residues. The CDR3 spells CASRADAGTPIAYNEQFF. CDR3 DNA sequence: TGTGCCAGCAGAGCGGATGCGGGGACCCCCATCGCCTACAATGAGCAGTTCTTC.

This clonotype has more than one count but fewer than ten. The rearrangement links TRBV28 to TRBJ2-3, with 12 positions matching TRBD1. Germline V lookup: CDR1 MDHEN, CDR2 SYDVKM. With V trimmed by 8 bases and J by 6 bases, 12 bases remained unmatched. The CDR3 runs 16 residues. CDR3 sequence (DNA): TGTGCCAGCCCCCCCCAGGGGACAGGGGGCTGGGATACGCAGTATTTT. Its protein product is CASPPQGTGGWDTQYF.

CDR3 coding DNA: TGTGCCAGCAGTGAGGGTAATGGTTACGAGCAGTACTTC. Translated, it gives CASSEGNGYEQYF. The V gene is TRBV25-1, the J gene TRBJ2-7, with D unclear. Per germline, CDR1 MGHDK and CDR2 SYGVNS. The V gene lost 3 bases and the J gene lost 4 bases, with 10 bases spanning the gap. CDR3 length equals 13 residues.

The rearrangement joins TRBV2 to TRBJ2-7; 10 bases line up with TRBD2. The V gene end was trimmed by 8 bases and the J gene end by 0 bases; junction bases not matched to a gene: 4. Looked up from germline, CDR1 is SNHLY and CDR2 is FYNNEI. This CDR3 is 14 amino acids long. Written as DNA, the CDR3 is TGTGCCAGCCGAAGCGGGGGGGGCTCCTACGAGCAGTACTTC. Encoded protein: CASRSGGGSYEQYF.

This clonotype was counted only a few times. This chain uses TRBV6-5 with TRBJ2-7, with no clear D. This CDR3 has 17 amino acids. Germline-derived CDR1 and CDR2 are MNHEY and SVGAGI. Trimming took off 2 bases at V and 12 bases at J, with 29 bases between the two ends. DNA for the CDR3: TGTGCCAGCAGTTACAACACCCGGGCCTCCCTCGGTGGCTACCTGTACTTC. It yields the protein CASSYNTRASLGGYLYF.

This clonotype came up a few times. CDR3 residues: CSASPRGLNQPQHF. For the CDR3, the DNA is TGCAGTGCCAGTCCCAGGGGGCTCAATCAGCCCCAGCATTTT. This sequence joins TRBV20-1 and TRBJ1-5; TRBD1 aligns across 8 bases. The V and J ends lost 6 bases and 3 bases, in that order; junction bases with no gene match: 7. The CDR3 has 14 residues. Germline lookup yields CDR1 DFQATT and CDR2 SNEGSKA (reference sequence).

The chain uses TRBV6-1 and TRBJ2-5; D is uncertain. Between the trimmed V and J ends, which lost 4 bases and 7 bases, there was a span of 16 bases. From germline, CDR1 is MNHNS and CDR2 SASEGT. The CDR3 contains 14 residues. The CDR3 nucleotides read TGTGCCAGCAGTGTGAGGATCCTGGACGGGACCCAGTACTTC. This sequence encodes CASSVRILDGTQYF.

The chain employs TRBV7-2 and TRBJ1-5; D possibly corresponds to TRBD1 (5 bases). Germline CDR1 is SGHTA and CDR2 is FQGNSA. This CDR3 comprises 14 residues. V was cut by 2 bases and J by 1 base, with 6 bases left in between. The CDR3 protein is CASSLWDSNQPQHF. CDR3 nucleotides: TGTGCCAGCAGCTTATGGGACAGCAATCAGCCCCAGCATTTT.

This clonotype was detected only a few times. The rearrangement links TRBV20-1 to TRBJ2-2; 7 bases map to TRBD2. The V gene end was trimmed by 3 bases and the J gene end by 5 bases; junction bases not matched to a gene: 9. The germline gives CDR1 DFQATT, CDR2 SNEGSKA (reference sequence). The CDR3 is made up of 15 amino acids. In nucleotides, the CDR3 is TGCAGTGCTAGTCCCGGCGGGAGTGGGACCGGGGAGCTGTTTTTT. Its protein product is CSASPGGSGTGELFF.

The chain couples TRBV20-1 to TRBJ2-5, with 9 bases aligning to TRBD2. CDR1 is DFQATT, CDR2 SNEGSKA, per germline (reference sequence). The CDR3 has 14 amino acids. J lost 7 bases, V lost 0 bases, and 6 bases had no gene match. This CDR3 is CSARDGTSRGTQYF. Here the CDR3 DNA reads TGCAGTGCTAGAGATGGGACTAGCCGAGGGACCCAGTACTTC.

The chain joins TRBV2 to TRBJ2-1, with D maybe TRBD2 (5 bases). CDR3 length equals 13 residues. The germline gives CDR1 SNHLY, CDR2 FYNNEI. V lost 6 bases to trimming and J lost 5 bases, with 11 bases between them. The CDR3, as DNA: TGTGCCAGCAGGAGGGAAGCGAACAATGAGCAGTTCTTC. It is translated as CASRREANNEQFF.

The chain is built from TRBV28 and TRBJ1-2; no firm D call. The CDR3 runs to 13 residues. Trimming removed 2 bases at V and 2 bases at J, with 6 bases between. Germline-derived CDR1 and CDR2 are MDHEN and SYDVKM. As DNA, the CDR3 is TGTGCCAGCAGTTTAGGCGCGAACTATGGCTACACCTTC. Its protein product is CASSLGANYGYTF.

This clonotype appeared once. The rearrangement uses TRBV6-1 and TRBJ1-1, with a tentative D call TRBD1 (5 bases). Trimming shortened V by 7 bases and J by 3 bases, and 18 bases separated the two germline ends. The CDR3 length is 15 residues. From germline, CDR1 is MNHNS and CDR2 SASEGT. The CDR3 is CASTFSGPWYTEAFF. The CDR3 nucleotides read TGTGCCAGCACCTTCTCGGGACCCTGGTACACTGAAGCTTTCTTT.

V usage is TRBV6-5 and J usage is TRBJ2-3; no reliable D call. Germline V gene data show CDR1 as MNHEY and CDR2 as SVGAGI. The CDR3 covers 16 residues. Trimming pared 0 bases from V and 0 bases from J, leaving 10 bases between. The CDR3 nucleotides are TGTGCCAGCAGTTACTCCCAAGGGCTTAGCACAGATACGCAGTATTTT. It specifies CASSYSQGLSTDTQYF.

The V call is TRBV27, the J call TRBJ2-7, with a possible D match to TRBD1 (6 bases). This CDR3 comprises 14 residues. Trimming cost V 5 bases and J 4 bases, with 15 bases left between them. Germline assignment: CDR1 MNHEY and CDR2 SMNVEV (reference sequence). DNA for the CDR3: TGTGCCAGCAGTACCTACGGGACAACATACGAGCAGTACTTC. Its protein is CASSTYGTTYEQYF.

The V and J genes are TRBV6-5 and TRBJ2-3, with D possibly matching TRBD1 (6 bases). CDR3 length: 17 amino acids. Germline CDR1 MNHEY, CDR2 SVGAGI. V was cut by 2 bases and J by 2 bases, with 17 bases left in between. The CDR3 DNA reads as TGTGCCAGCAGTTACCCCCATGGGCAGGGGACCACAGATACGCAGTATTTT. The encoded protein is CASSYPHGQGTTDTQYF.

This clonotype was seen more than once but under ten times. The gene calls are TRBV15 and TRBJ1-6; 7 nucleotides agree with TRBD1. Unmatched junction bases numbered 3, after V lost 5 bases and J lost 5 bases. This CDR3 contains 14 residues. The germline V gene has CDR1 LNHNV and CDR2 YYDKDF (reference sequence). For the CDR3, the DNA is TGTGCCACCAGCTGGGGACAGAATAATTCACCCCTCCACTTT. It translates to CATSWGQNNSPLHF.

This chain uses TRBV29-1 with TRBJ2-3; D perhaps matches TRBD2 (5 bases). V dropped 7 bases and J dropped 3 bases, with 11 bases sitting between them. This CDR3 region has 12 residues. CDR1 SQVTM and CDR2 ANQGSEA come from the germline V gene. The CDR3 here is CSAMRETDTQYF. The CDR3 DNA is TGCAGCGCAATGAGGGAGACAGATACGCAGTATTTT.

The chain links TRBV6-1 to TRBJ2-2, with D possibly being TRBD2 (5 bases). The V and J ends lost 7 bases and 8 bases respectively, with 14 bases between them. Germline V gene lookup returns CDR1 MNHNS and CDR2 SASEGT. The CDR3 covers 13 residues. The DNA of the CDR3 is TGTGCCAGCAAGACACGGGAAGGGGGGGAGCTGTTTTTT. Translating it yields CASKTREGGELFF.

The chain recombines TRBV6-1 with TRBJ2-7; 11 nucleotides align to TRBD2. Looked up from germline, CDR1 is MNHNS and CDR2 is SASEGT. The J segment lost 3 bases and the V segment lost 6 bases, leaving 7 bases of the junction unmatched. This CDR3 has 15 residues. The CDR3 coding sequence is TGTGCCAGCAGACTCGGGACTAGCGGAAGCTACGAGCAGTACTTC. It translates to CASRLGTSGSYEQYF.

The V and J genes are TRBV21-1 and TRBJ2-7; the D call of TRBD1 is as the table states it, not checked on the DNA. TRBV21-1 corresponds to a pseudogene. The CDR3 has 14 amino acids. The CDR3 sequence is CASSGTLGVYEQYF. CDR3 bases: TGTGCCAGCAGCGGAACCTTAGGGGTATACGAGCAGTACTTC.